The present T cell receptor (beta chain) was sequenced within a study of OX40 agonist ivuxolimab in advanced cancers. Study results and caveats: Expanded peripheral T-cell antigen specificity went undetermined.

In the case of this clone: Its antigen remains unknown.

This CDR3 is 14 amino acids long. The V and J ends lost 2 bases and 4 bases respectively, with 10 bases between them. The germline V gene has CDR1 KGHSH and CDR2 LQKENI. Repertoires were generated with immunoSEQ multiplex PCR, while TCRdb's copy carries only in-frame clones and drops some. The table records about 36,000 clones, about 70% of them present only once. The clonotype was recovered from an adult with an advanced solid tumor such as melanoma, head and neck, liver or kidney cancer. This specimen was CD4+ or CD8+ T cells sorted from blood, taken in a trial of the OX40 agonist ivuxolimab. The chain employs TRBV18 and TRBJ2-3; D might be TRBD1 (6 bases). The CDR3 DNA reads TGTGCCAGCTCACCAGGGCCAGGGGCAGATACGCAGTATTTT. It yields the protein CASSPGPGADTQYF.